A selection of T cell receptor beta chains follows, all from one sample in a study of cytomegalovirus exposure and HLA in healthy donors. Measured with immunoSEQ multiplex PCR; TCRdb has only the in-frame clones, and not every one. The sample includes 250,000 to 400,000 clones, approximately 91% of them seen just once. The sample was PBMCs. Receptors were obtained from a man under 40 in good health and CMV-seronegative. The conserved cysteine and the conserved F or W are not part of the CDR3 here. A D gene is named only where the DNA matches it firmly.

cdr3_aa: ASSEEGTGAHEQY
v_call: TRBV2
d_call: TRBD1
j_call: -

cdr3_aa: ASSRQTPGQASGNTIY
v_call: TRBV5-1
d_call: -
j_call: TRBJ1-3

cdr3_aa: ASSWDRGSKNIQY
v_call: TRBV6-5
d_call: TRBD1
j_call: TRBJ2-4

cdr3_aa: AWRAGSYNSPLH
v_call: TRBV30
d_call: -
j_call: TRBJ1-6

cdr3_aa: ASSARGQGVYEQY
v_call: TRBV9
d_call: TRBD1
j_call: TRBJ2-7

cdr3_aa: ASSRGQASNQPQH
v_call: TRBV4-1
d_call: TRBD1
j_call: TRBJ1-5

cdr3_aa: ASSFSSGGVVDYGYT
v_call: TRBV7-9
d_call: -
j_call: TRBJ1-2

cdr3_aa: ASSQDEKEAQPQH
v_call: TRBV14
d_call: -
j_call: TRBJ1-5

cdr3_aa: ASSLQGRVSYGYT
v_call: TRBV5-4
d_call: -
j_call: TRBJ1-2

cdr3_aa: ASSTAGTGGRGPYGYT
v_call: TRBV5-5
d_call: TRBD1
j_call: TRBJ1-2

cdr3_aa: ASNRVRGGELF
v_call: TRBV6-1
d_call: -
j_call: TRBJ2-2

cdr3_aa: ATTFGTGMNTEAF
v_call: TRBV6-6
d_call: TRBD1
j_call: TRBJ1-1

cdr3_aa: ASSFRDRNNSPLH
v_call: TRBV7-2
d_call: TRBD1
j_call: TRBJ1-6

cdr3_aa: ASSQDPWEVYGYT
v_call: TRBV4-1
d_call: -
j_call: TRBJ1-2

cdr3_aa: ASSEEGAVTEAF
v_call: TRBV2
d_call: TRBD1
j_call: TRBJ1-1

cdr3_aa: ASRDRGPYEKLF
v_call: TRBV6-1
d_call: TRBD1
j_call: TRBJ1-4

cdr3_aa: ASSLGGGGQEY
v_call: TRBV7-2
d_call: -
j_call: TRBJ2-7

cdr3_aa: ASSQDRLAGNTIY
v_call: TRBV4-3
d_call: -
j_call: TRBJ1-3

cdr3_aa: SALADRDYEQY
v_call: TRBV29-1
d_call: -
j_call: TRBJ2-7

cdr3_aa: ASSYIISGANVLT
v_call: TRBV6-5
d_call: -
j_call: TRBJ2-6

cdr3_aa: ASSIRTGSYEQY
v_call: TRBV2
d_call: -
j_call: TRBJ2-7

cdr3_aa: ASSKLGSGDEQY
v_call: TRBV7-9
d_call: -
j_call: TRBJ2-7

cdr3_aa: ASSPHRGLSEQY
v_call: TRBV11-1
d_call: -
j_call: TRBJ2-7

cdr3_aa: ASSDGWYGYT
v_call: TRBV9
d_call: -
j_call: TRBJ1-2